These 22 T cell receptor beta chains originate from one sample sequenced in a study of shared clonotypes between healthy human individuals. Generated by immunoSEQ multiplex PCR, the TCRdb table keeps only in-frame clones and is missing some. The sample lists approximately 1,000,000 clones, around three quarters seen once, with 0.85% to 1% in the top ten. Sequencing was carried out using memory CD4+ T cells from PBMCs. Subset described: CD45RA-negative fraction. The source is a man aged 18 to 35 in good health. Some clones in this sample may be carry-over from other donors' samples.

This chain links TRBV28 with TRBJ1-2; D unresolved. Germline loops: CDR1 MDHEN, CDR2 SYDVKM. The CDR3 is 15 amino acids. Trimming left V 2 bases short and J 2 bases short, with 12 bases between. CDR3 nucleotides: TGTGCCAGCAGTTTAGGCGGAGGGCAAAACTATGGCTACACCTTC. This encodes CASSLGGGQNYGYTF.

The chain combines TRBV7-8 with TRBJ1-1, with TRBD1 matching over 11 bases. In germline, CDR1 is SGHVS, CDR2 FQNEAQ. V shed 3 bases and J 3 bases; nucleotides not matched to a gene: 6. The CDR3 runs 16 residues. The CDR3, as DNA: TGTGCCAGCAGCTTCGGACAGGGGGCGCGGTACACTGAAGCTTTCTTT. Protein product: CASSFGQGARYTEAFF.

The rearrangement uses TRBV10-2 and TRBJ2-5, with a possible D match to TRBD1 (6 bases). Trimming took off 5 bases at V and 5 bases at J, with 15 bases between the two ends. This CDR3 contains 14 residues. Germline CDR1 WSHSY, CDR2 SAAADI. The CDR3 region is CASSQQGPGETQYF. CDR3 DNA sequence: TGCGCCAGCAGTCAACAGGGACCGGGGGAGACCCAGTACTTC.

The table lists this clone with a few counts. This chain connects TRBV15 to TRBJ2-1, with D uncertain. CDR1 is LNHNV and CDR2 is YYDKDF in the germline V gene (reference sequence). V lost 0 bases and J lost 11, with 14 bases in between. This CDR3 spans 14 amino acids. The CDR3: CATSREAETGKQFF. For the CDR3, the DNA is TGTGCCACCAGCAGAGAAGCAGAGACTGGGAAGCAGTTCTTC. Drawing the rest from reference TRBV15 and TRBJ2-1, the complete variable domain is DAMVIQNPRYQVTQFGKPVTLSCSQTLNHNVMYWYQQKSSQAPKLLFHYYDKDFNNEADTPDNFQSRRPNTSFCFLDIRSPGLGDTAMYLCATSREAETGKQFFGPGTRLTVL.

CDR3 amino acids: CASSPGGAAETQYF. The CDR3 nucleotides read TGTGCCAGCAGCCCCGGAGGGGCAGCGGAGACCCAGTACTTC. This chain joins TRBV7-3 and TRBJ2-5; the D gene is possibly TRBD2 (6 bases). The germline CDR1 and CDR2 sequences are SGHTA and FQGTGA. The germline V and J ends were trimmed by 5 bases and 5 bases, with 15 bases remaining between them. This CDR3 has 14 amino acids.

V gene TRBV30 combines with J gene TRBJ2-7; either TRBD1 or TRBD2 may supply D (5 bases each). Deletions cut 1 base from V and 0 bases from J, with 16 bases between. The CDR3 runs 16 residues. CDR1 is GTSNPN and CDR2 is SVGIG in the germline V gene (reference sequence). CDR3 region: CAWSDEGRLGSYEQYF. In DNA, the CDR3 is TGTGCCTGGAGTGACGAGGGACGGCTAGGCTCCTACGAGCAGTACTTC.

Concerning this clone itself: This may arise from a read error, as a much more abundant clone is one base away. This sample also contains other DNA sequences that code for the same CDR3. This rearrangement joins TRBV6-6 to TRBJ2-7; D might be TRBD2 (6 bases). Germline lookup yields CDR1 MNHNY and CDR2 SVGAGI (reference sequence). Trimming shortened V by 5 bases and J by 3 bases, and 8 bases separated the two germline ends. This CDR3 has 12 amino acids. The CDR3 here is CASSPGGYEQYF. Here the CDR3 DNA reads TGTGCCAGCAGTCCCGGGGGCTACGAGCAGTACTTC.

The chain combines TRBV21-1 with TRBJ2-3; the table gives TRBD2 as D, unverified against the DNA. TRBV21-1 is a pseudogene locus. This CDR3 is 21 amino acids long. CDR3 DNA sequence: TGTGCCAGCAGCAGGCCCGTTGTAATGGGCGGGACCAGGCCTCGCACAGATACGCAGTATTTT. Protein sequence: CASSRPVVMGGTRPRTDTQYF.

CDR3 DNA sequence: TGTGCCAGCAGTACACGACAGCTCTCTGGAAACACCATATATTTT. This gives the protein CASSTRQLSGNTIYF. The genes are TRBV28 and TRBJ1-3, with a tentative D call TRBD1 (5 bases). The V gene lost 5 bases and the J gene lost 0 bases, with 11 bases spanning the gap. This CDR3 region has 15 residues. Germline V CDR1 and CDR2: MDHEN, SYDVKM. The entire variable domain, with the rest obtained from reference TRBV28 and TRBJ1-3, is as follows: DVKVTQSSRYLVKRTGEKVFLECVQDMDHENMFWYRQDPGLGLRLIYFSYDVKMKEKGDIPEGYSVSREKKERFSLILESASTNQTSMYLCASSTRQLSGNTIYFGEGSWLTVV.

The chain is built from TRBV29-1 and TRBJ2-7; 9 bases line up with TRBD2. Germline V gene lookup returns CDR1 SQVTM and CDR2 ANQGSEA. This CDR3 contains 16 residues. V shed 0 bases, J shed 5 bases, and the junction held 11 bases outside the gene matches. The CDR3 nucleotides are TGCAGCGTTGAAGACACCCGCGGGACTAGCCCCCACGAGCAGTACTTC. This encodes CSVEDTRGTSPHEQYF.

The chain joins TRBV5-1 to TRBJ2-5, with 7 bases aligning to TRBD1. CDR1 is SGHRS, CDR2 YFSETQ, per germline. The CDR3 is made up of 14 amino acids. V dropped 6 bases and J dropped 5; count of bases not matched to a gene: 10. As DNA, the CDR3 is TGCGCCAGCACTCCAAGGACAGGATTGGAGACCCAGTACTTC. This gives the protein CASTPRTGLETQYF. Together with reference TRBV5-1 and TRBJ2-5, the CDR3 gives the full variable domain: KAGVTQTPRYLIKTRGQQVTLSCSPISGHRSVSWYQQTPGQGLQFLFEYFSETQRNKGNFPGRFSGRQFSNSRSEMNVSTLELGDSALYLCASTPRTGLETQYFGPGTRLLVL.

The rearrangement uses TRBV29-1 and TRBJ2-7, with 9 nucleotides matching TRBD1. V lost 6 bases and J lost 2; bases outside the gene matches: 5. The CDR3 sequence is 13 residues long. Germline V gives CDR1 SQVTM, CDR2 ANQGSEA. The chain's CDR3 is CSVTGTGTYEQYF. CDR3 sequence (DNA): TGCAGCGTCACCGGGACAGGGACCTACGAGCAGTACTTC.

CDR3 loop: CASSLTRRGLGYGYTF. DNA for the CDR3: TGTGCCAGCAGCTTAACCCGCAGGGGGCTTGGGTATGGCTACACCTTC. The gene calls are TRBV7-2 and TRBJ1-2, with 8 bases fitting TRBD1. The CDR3 covers 16 residues. The germline V gene has CDR1 SGHTA and CDR2 FQGNSA. Unmatched junction bases numbered 10, after V lost 2 bases and J lost 5 bases.

This clone has ten or more counts. This chain connects TRBV5-6 to TRBJ2-5; D remains unclear. The V end lost 1 base, the J end lost 4 bases, and 20 bases lay between the germline ends. From germline, CDR1 is SGHDT and CDR2 YYEEEE. The CDR3 extends over 17 amino acids. The CDR3 bases are TGTGCCAGCAGCTTGTTCGGTCAGAGTTCGGGTTCAGAGACCCAGTACTTC. Translated: CASSLFGQSSGSETQYF.

The rearrangement joins TRBV28 to TRBJ1-4, with D tentatively TRBD1 (6 bases). Deletions cut 5 bases from V and 5 bases from J, with 21 bases between. CDR3 length equals 17 residues. Germline assignment: CDR1 MDHEN and CDR2 SYDVKM. Here the CDR3 reads CASSPGRTALENEKLFF. CDR3 in DNA: TGTGCCAGCAGTCCAGGCCGGACAGCTTTAGAGAATGAAAAACTGTTTTTT.

The chain joins TRBV4-3 to TRBJ2-3; TRBD2 aligns across 15 bases. Germline assignment: CDR1 LGHNA and CDR2 YSLEER. There are 17 residues in the CDR3. V was pared by 3 bases and J by 7 bases, with 8 bases of the junction left unmatched. In DNA, the CDR3 is TGCGCCAGCAGCCAGATAGCGGGACTAGCGGGAGGTTATACGCAGTATTTT. It codes for CASSQIAGLAGGYTQYF.

The chain is built from TRBV6-1 and TRBJ1-5; D gene uncertain. The CDR3 length is 12 residues. V lost 4 bases to trimming and J lost 4 bases, with 5 bases between them. The germline V gene encodes CDR1 MNHNS and CDR2 SASEGT. The CDR3, as DNA: TGTGCCAGCAGTGTAAGTAATCAGCCCCAGCATTTT. As protein: CASSVSNQPQHF.

V gene TRBV7-8 combines with J gene TRBJ1-4; TRBD1 might be the D (6 bases). Germline-derived CDR1 and CDR2 are SGHVS and FQNEAQ. This CDR3 spans 13 amino acids. The germline V and J ends were trimmed by 2 bases and 5 bases, with 6 bases remaining between them. The chain's CDR3 is CASSLQGNEKLFF. CDR3 sequence (DNA): TGTGCCAGCAGCTTACAGGGGAATGAAAAACTGTTTTTT.

This chain joins TRBV5-4 and TRBJ2-1; D is unclear. With 0 bases removed from V and 7 bases from J, the gap between germline ends came to 20 bases. CDR1 is SGHNT, CDR2 YYREEE, per germline (reference sequence). The CDR3 extends over 17 amino acids. The CDR3 spells CASSLGSGPPSMNEQFF. CDR3 nucleotide sequence: TGTGCCAGCAGCTTGGGCTCTGGACCACCATCAATGAATGAGCAGTTCTTC.

A remark on this clone: The sample carries other DNA sequences with the same CDR3. The chain carries TRBV9 and TRBJ2-1; D is possibly TRBD2 (5 bases). Germline CDR1 is SGDLS and CDR2 is YYNGEE. Trimming cost V 2 bases and J 0 bases, with 9 bases left between them. The CDR3 loop spans 15 amino acids. The CDR3 protein is CASSVSGSSYNEQFF. CDR3 bases: TGTGCCAGCAGCGTTTCGGGGAGCTCCTACAATGAGCAGTTCTTC.

V usage is TRBV19 and J usage is TRBJ2-7; tentatively, D is TRBD2 (5 bases). Germline lookup yields CDR1 LNHDA and CDR2 SQIVND (reference sequence). CDR3 length: 14 residues. The germline V and J ends were trimmed by 3 bases and 2 bases, with 11 bases remaining between them. CDR3 sequence reads: CASSIRAGAYEQYF. The CDR3 DNA sequence: TGTGCCAGTAGTATTCGAGCCGGGGCCTACGAGCAGTACTTC.

This rearrangement joins TRBV19 to TRBJ2-7, with a possible D match to TRBD2 (5 bases). V was cut by 7 bases and J by 2 bases, with 12 bases left in between. The CDR3 runs 13 residues. Per the germline V gene, CDR1 is LNHDA and CDR2 is SQIVND (reference sequence). In DNA, the CDR3 is TGTGCCAGTATCCCCGACGGGACCTACGAGCAGTACTTC. Its translation is CASIPDGTYEQYF.